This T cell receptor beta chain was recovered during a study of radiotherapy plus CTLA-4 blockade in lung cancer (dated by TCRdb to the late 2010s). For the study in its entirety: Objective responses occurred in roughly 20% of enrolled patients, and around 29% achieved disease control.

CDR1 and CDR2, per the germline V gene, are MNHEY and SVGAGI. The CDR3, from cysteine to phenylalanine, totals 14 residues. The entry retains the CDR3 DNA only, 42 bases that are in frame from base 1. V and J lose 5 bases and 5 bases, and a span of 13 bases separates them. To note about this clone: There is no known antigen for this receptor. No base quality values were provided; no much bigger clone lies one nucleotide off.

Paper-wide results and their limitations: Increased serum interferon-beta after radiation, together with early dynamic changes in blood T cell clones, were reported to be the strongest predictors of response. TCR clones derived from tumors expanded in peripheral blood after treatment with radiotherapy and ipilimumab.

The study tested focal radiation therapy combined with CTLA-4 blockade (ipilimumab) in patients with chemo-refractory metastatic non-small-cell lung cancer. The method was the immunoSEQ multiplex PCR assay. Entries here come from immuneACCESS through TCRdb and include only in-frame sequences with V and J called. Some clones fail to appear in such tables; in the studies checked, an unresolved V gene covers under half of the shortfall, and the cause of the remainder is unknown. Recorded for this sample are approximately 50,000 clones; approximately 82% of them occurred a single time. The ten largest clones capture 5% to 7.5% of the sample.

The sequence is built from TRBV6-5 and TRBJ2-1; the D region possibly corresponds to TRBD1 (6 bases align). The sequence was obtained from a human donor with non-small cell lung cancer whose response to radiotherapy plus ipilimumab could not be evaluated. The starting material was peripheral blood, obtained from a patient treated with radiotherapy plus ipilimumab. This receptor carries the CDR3 CASSSTGKDNEQFF. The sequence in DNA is TGTGCCAGCAGTAGCACAGGGAAGGACAATGAGCAGTTCTTC.